These T cell receptor beta chains were read from a single sample in a study of blood T cells in healthy people across ages. TCRdb called the 5' RACE reads again in MiXCR, with one record for every CDR3 protein. In the table there are 650,000 to 1,000,000 distinct CDR3 sequences, about 37% of which are singletons. Material for sequencing was blood. These receptors all stem from a young man in good health. CDR3s include the opening cysteine and the closing phenylalanine or tryptophan. D genes are given only for firm matches. The size of a clone is reported for some rows only, either as once, few or many, or as a class for expanded clones.

abundance	j_gene	v_gene	d_gene	CDR3aa	CDR3nt
once	TRBJ1-5	TRBV25-1	.	CASRGENSNQPQHF	TGTGCCAGCAGGGGGGAAAATAGCAATCAGCCCCAGCATTTT
few	TRBJ1-2	TRBV4-3	TRBD1	CASSHTRQGIPRYTF	TGCGCCAGCAGCCACACCCGACAGGGGATTCCTCGCTACACCTTC
many	TRBJ2-2	TRBV6-5	TRBD2	CASSYSRTSGGADTGELFF	TGTGCCAGCAGTTACTCCCGGACTAGCGGGGGGGCCGACACCGGGGAGCTGTTTTTT
.	TRBJ1-1	TRBV20-1	TRBD1	CSAPRQGLSGTEAFF	TGCAGTGCTCCCCGACAGGGATTATCTGGCACTGAAGCTTTCTTT
many	TRBJ1-5	TRBV18	.	CASSPTSSDPQHF	TGTGCCAGCTCACCGACTTCATCGGATCCCCAGCATTTT
few	TRBJ2-7	TRBV12-3/TRBV12-4	TRBD1	CATTWTGDYEQYF	TGTGCCACCACCTGGACAGGGGACTACGAGCAGTACTTC
.	TRBJ2-3	TRBV29-1	TRBD1	CLARTGASDTQYF	TGCTTGGCCCGAACAGGGGCCTCAGATACGCAGTATTTT
few	TRBJ2-3	TRBV3-1	TRBD2	CASSPLLAGGGTDTQYF	TGTGCCAGCAGCCCTCTTCTAGCGGGGGGCGGCACAGATACGCAGTATTTT
.	TRBJ1-2	TRBV7-9	TRBD1	CASSSTGTVPLGTF	TGTGCCAGCAGTTCCACCGGGACAGTTCCTCTGGGCACCTTC
many	TRBJ1-1	TRBV5-1	.	CASSLLDRMDTEAFF	TGCGCCAGCAGCCTCCTCGACAGGATGGACACTGAAGCTTTCTTT
.	TRBJ2-1	TRBV12-3/TRBV12-4	.	CASSFLENEQFF	TGTGCCAGCAGTTTCCTCGAGAATGAGCAGTTCTTC
.	TRBJ2-3	TRBV12-3/TRBV12-4	.	CASSLAPGTLTDTQYF	TGTGCCAGCAGTTTAGCGCCCGGGACACTCACAGATACGCAGTATTTT
few	TRBJ2-1	TRBV25-1	.	CASSRGKGEQFF	TGTGCCAGCTCCAGGGGCAAGGGTGAGCAGTTCTTC
once	TRBJ1-2	TRBV14	.	CASSSFSGGRGDGYTF	TGTGCCAGCAGCTCCTTCTCTGGGGGCCGGGGCGATGGCTACACCTTC
few	TRBJ2-7	TRBV3-1	TRBD2	CASSQSSGGYNEQYF	TGTGCCAGCAGCCAGTCCAGCGGGGGCTACAATGAGCAGTACTTC
.	TRBJ2-7	TRBV6-2/TRBV6-3	.	CASSDGGTGEQYF	TGTGCCAGCAGTGATGGCGGGACGGGCGAGCAGTACTTC
.	TRBJ1-2	TRBV30	.	CAWSVARGGRRGYTF	TGTGCCTGGAGTGTAGCCCGGGGGGGACGTCGAGGCTACACCTTC
few	TRBJ1-3	TRBV6-6	.	CASRAEFRENTIYF	TGTGCCAGCAGGGCCGAATTTAGGGAAAACACCATATATTTT
.	TRBJ2-3	TRBV11-2	TRBD2	CASSLGEPGAGTQYF	TGTGCCAGCAGCTTAGGTGAACCGGGAGCGGGAACGCAGTATTTT
few	TRBJ1-5	TRBV13	.	CASSLGTNSNQPQHF	TGTGCCAGCAGCTTGGGCACAAATAGCAATCAGCCCCAGCATTTT
.	TRBJ1-2	TRBV19	.	CASSLGRSGYTF	TGTGCCAGTAGTCTGGGACGGTCTGGCTACACCTTC
.	TRBJ1-5	TRBV7-8	.	CASSLVGLVQPQHF	TGTGCCAGCAGCTTAGTGGGACTTGTTCAGCCCCAGCATTTT
many	TRBJ2-3	TRBV7-2	.	CASSPRADTQYF	TGTGCCAGCAGCCCCCGGGCAGATACGCAGTATTTT
.	TRBJ1-1	TRBV28	.	CASSSFGGSSHTEAFF	TGTGCCAGCAGTTCCTTCGGAGGGAGCAGCCACACTGAAGCTTTCTTT
few	TRBJ1-2	TRBV11-2	.	CASSLEMGPNYGYTF	TGTGCCAGCAGCTTAGAGATGGGACCTAACTATGGCTACACCTTC
.	TRBJ2-7	TRBV20-1	TRBD2	CSASPSGNYEQYF	TGCAGTGCTAGCCCTAGCGGCAACTACGAGCAGTACTTC
few	TRBJ2-5	TRBV25-1	TRBD2	CASSAAGGETQYF	TGTGCCAGCAGTGCGGCGGGGGGAGAGACCCAGTACTTC
few	TRBJ2-2	TRBV10-3	TRBD1	CASRGQDTGELFF	TGTGCCAGCCGGGGACAGGACACCGGGGAGCTGTTTTTT
.	TRBJ1-2	TRBV12-3/TRBV12-4	.	CASLGEGFNYGYTF	TGTGCCAGCTTAGGGGAAGGATTCAACTATGGCTACACCTTC
few	TRBJ2-5	TRBV6-6	.	CASTGETQETQYF	TGTGCCAGCACAGGAGAAACTCAAGAGACCCAGTACTTC
few	TRBJ1-1	TRBV15	.	CATSRVGWARAFF	TGTGCCACCAGCAGAGTGGGTTGGGCTCGGGCTTTCTTT
few	TRBJ2-1	TRBV30	TRBD1	CAWSTGGDRNEQFF	TGTGCCTGGTCGACAGGGGGGGATAGAAATGAGCAGTTCTTC
.	TRBJ1-6	TRBV20-1	.	CSARRAHLNNSPLHF	TGCAGTGCTAGGAGGGCCCATCTAAATAATTCACCCCTCCACTTT
.	TRBJ2-1	TRBV27	TRBD1	CASSLLDRSEDEQFF	TGTGCCAGCAGTTTATTGGACAGGAGCGAGGATGAGCAGTTCTTC
few	TRBJ2-3	TRBV5-5	.	CASSLASSEDTQYF	TGTGCCAGCAGCTTGGCGTCAAGCGAAGATACGCAGTATTTT
few	TRBJ1-1	TRBV29-1	.	CSVERTLNTEAFF	TGCAGCGTTGAACGGACACTGAACACTGAAGCTTTCTTT
.	TRBJ1-2	TRBV20-1	.	CSARDRRAGYTF	TGCAGTGCTAGAGATCGCAGAGCTGGCTACACCTTC
.	TRBJ2-1	TRBV7-2	.	CASSCGLDNEQFF	TGTGCCAGCAGCTGTGGGTTAGACAATGAGCAGTTCTTC
few	TRBJ1-1	TRBV18	TRBD1	CASSIGTAYTEAFF	TGTGCCAGCTCAATCGGGACAGCATACACTGAAGCTTTCTTT
.	TRBJ1-1	TRBV12-3/TRBV12-4	.	CASTKTDMNTEAFF	TGTGCCAGCACAAAGACAGATATGAACACTGAAGCTTTCTTT
once	TRBJ2-2	TRBV11-2	.	CASSRLAGTNTGELFF	TGTGCCAGCAGCAGACTTGCCGGAACCAACACCGGGGAGCTGTTTTTT
few	TRBJ2-5	TRBV10-3	.	CAISGRGPNQETQYF	TGTGCCATCAGTGGTAGAGGTCCGAACCAAGAGACCCAGTACTTC
.	TRBJ2-1	TRBV7-2	.	CASSTQQGSNEQFF	TGTGCCAGCAGCACCCAACAGGGCTCCAATGAGCAGTTCTTC
.	TRBJ2-7	TRBV12-3/TRBV12-4	TRBD2	CASSPNRGGSYNEQYF	TGTGCCAGCAGCCCTAACCGGGGGGGCTCCTACAATGAGCAGTACTTC
few	TRBJ2-1	TRBV9	TRBD2	CASSFPLTSGGANEQFF	TGTGCCAGCAGTTTCCCCCTAACTAGCGGGGGGGCCAATGAGCAGTTCTTC
.	TRBJ2-5	TRBV2	.	CASRPTVYNEQYF	TGTGCCAGCAGGCCGACAGTTTACAATGAGCAGTACTTC